This T cell receptor beta chain was sequenced for a study of T cell responses to AZD1222 COVID-19 vaccine. Points from the study as a whole: Scientists sampled the repertoires only once the peak T cell response had passed. Most donors were white British, females outnumbered males, and clonal diversity was possibly underestimated. Spike-specific TCR breadth and depth both grew after two AZD1222 doses. Across the whole spike, CD4 TCRs peaked at regions 160-218 and 743-854.

TCRdb's table, derived via immunoSEQ multiplex PCR, lists solely in-frame clones and lacks some. The table lists about 150,000 clones, around 88% of them singletons. A word on this clone: The target antigen is unknown.

CDR1 is DFQATT and CDR2 is SNEGSKA in the germline V gene (reference sequence). CDR3 size: 14 residues. Germline trimming cut 3 bases from V and 2 bases from J; bases unmatched to any gene: 5. Sequences were derived from peripheral blood, sampled on day 0 of MenACWY control vaccination. The receptor was isolated from an adult in good health. V and J are TRBV20-1 and TRBJ2-3, with TRBD2 identical over 7 bases. CDR3 in DNA: TGCAGTGCTAGTGGGGACTACGACACAGATACGCAGTATTTT. This gives the protein CSASGDYDTDTQYF.